The 26 T cell receptor beta chains listed next were all sequenced from one sample in a study of cytomegalovirus exposure and HLA in healthy donors. PCR employed 60 Vbeta and 13 Jbeta primers. The table came from immunoSEQ multiplex PCR; TCRdb's copy has only in-frame clones and leaves some out. The table shows tens of thousands of clones, with about 77% occurring only once. Material: PBMCs. These receptors came from a male donor in good health and CMV-seropositive.

This clone is a singleton in its sample. V usage is TRBV28 and J usage is TRBJ1-1, with 8 bases fitting TRBD1. The germline V gene has CDR1 MDHEN and CDR2 SYDVKM. The CDR3 sequence is 14 residues long. Unmatched junction bases numbered 3, after V lost 2 bases and J lost 4 bases. CDR3 amino acids: CASSLQGAITEAFF. In DNA form, the CDR3 reads TGTGCCAGCAGTTTACAGGGGGCGATCACTGAAGCTTTCTTT.

The chain links TRBV10-3 to TRBJ2-2; 7 nucleotides match TRBD1. CDR1 is ENHRY and CDR2 is SYGVKD in the germline V gene. CDR3 length: 14 amino acids. The trim removed 5 bases at V and 7 bases at J, leaving 7 bases unmatched. As DNA, the CDR3 is TGTGCCATCAGTCAAACAGGGGCGGGCGGGGAGCTGTTTTTT. This gives the protein CAISQTGAGGELFF.

This clone has a single count. V is TRBV28 and J is TRBJ1-5; perhaps TRBD1 as D (6 bases). V was trimmed by 6 bases and J by 5 bases, leaving 20 bases between them. Germline V gene data show CDR1 as MDHEN and CDR2 as SYDVKM. CDR3 size: 16 residues. This chain's CDR3 is CASRQAGQRFDQPQHF. In DNA, the CDR3 is TGTGCCAGCAGGCAAGCGGGACAACGGTTCGATCAGCCCCAGCATTTT.

The CDR3 spells CASNIGTSGRSDTQYF. CDR3 sequence (DNA): TGCGCCAGCAATATCGGGACTAGCGGGAGATCAGATACGCAGTATTTT. The chain recombines TRBV10-2 with TRBJ2-3; 14 bases fit TRBD2. This CDR3 comprises 16 residues. Per germline, CDR1 WSHSY and CDR2 SAAADI. J gave up 4 bases and V 7 bases, and 7 bases lay outside the gene matches.

The chain has TRBV5-5 and TRBJ2-1; 10 nucleotides agree with TRBD1. With V trimmed by 7 bases and J by 4 bases, 8 bases remained unmatched. Germline V gives CDR1 SGHKS, CDR2 YYEKEE (reference sequence). The CDR3 runs to 15 residues. CDR3 loop: CASARQGATYNEQFF. The CDR3 DNA reads TGTGCCAGCGCTCGACAGGGGGCGACGTACAATGAGCAGTTCTTC.

The chain combines TRBV11-2 with TRBJ1-1, with TRBD1 as a possible D gene (6 bases). The germline V and J ends were trimmed by 7 bases and 3 bases, with 24 bases remaining between them. This CDR3 has 17 amino acids. Germline assignment: CDR1 SGHAT and CDR2 FQNNGV. The CDR3 loop is CASTQHFRGSDDTEAFF. Written as DNA, the CDR3 is TGTGCCAGCACCCAACATTTTAGGGGGTCGGACGACACTGAAGCTTTCTTT.

A few counts support this clone. The chain uses TRBV5-1 and TRBJ2-7; 8 nucleotides align to TRBD2. Germline loops: CDR1 SGHRS, CDR2 YFSETQ. This CDR3 is 14 amino acids long. Trimming removed 6 bases from V and 2 bases from J; junction bases left unmatched: 7. As DNA, the CDR3 is TGCGCCAGCAAAGCGGGAGCGACGCCCTACGAGCAGTACTTC. Amino acid sequence: CASKAGATPYEQYF.

The rearrangement joins TRBV28 to TRBJ2-5; TRBD2 matches at 13 bases. After removal of 5 bases from V and 0 bases from J, the junction contained 12 bases not matched to a gene. The germline V gene has CDR1 MDHEN and CDR2 SYDVKM. The CDR3 consists of 19 residues. This chain's CDR3 is CASSDLSQGLAGHQETQYF. CDR3 bases: TGTGCCAGCAGTGATCTCTCACAGGGACTAGCGGGGCACCAAGAGACCCAGTACTTC.

This rearrangement joins TRBV6-5 to TRBJ2-1, with a tentative D call TRBD1 (6 bases). The CDR3 loop spans 15 amino acids. Germline V gene data show CDR1 as MNHEY and CDR2 as SVGAGI. V lost 0 bases and J lost 6, with 12 bases in between. CDR3 in amino acids: CASSYSLDRSNEQFF. The CDR3 DNA reads TGTGCCAGCAGTTACTCCCTCGACAGGTCCAATGAGCAGTTCTTC.

The chain has TRBV7-9 and TRBJ2-1; TRBD1 agrees at 8 bases. This CDR3 spans 14 amino acids. V was pared by 5 bases and J by 7 bases, with 7 bases of the junction left unmatched. CDR1 and CDR2 from the germline V gene are SEHNR and FQNEAQ (reference sequence). The CDR3 region is CASSALTGENEQFF. The CDR3 coding sequence is TGTGCCAGCAGCGCCTTGACAGGGGAGAATGAGCAGTTCTTC.

The V and J genes are TRBV7-8 and TRBJ2-3; D is ambiguous. Germline values: CDR1 SGHVS, CDR2 FQNEAQ. Trimming pared 1 base from V and 4 bases from J, leaving 9 bases between. The CDR3 length is 14 residues. CDR3 residues: CASSLVLQPDTQYF. CDR3 sequence (DNA): TGTGCCAGCAGCTTAGTATTACAACCAGATACGCAGTATTTT.

A word on this clone: Relative to the germline gene, one junction end is altered; a read error may explain this. This chain joins TRBV2 and TRBJ1-4; D uncertain. Germline V gives CDR1 SNHLY, CDR2 FYNNEI. The CDR3 loop spans 13 amino acids. CDR3 amino acids: CASRTSLQEKLFF. The CDR3 DNA follows: TGTGCCAGCAGAACCAGCCTGCAGGAAAAGCTGTTTTTT.

The rearrangement links TRBV7-9 to TRBJ1-1, with TRBD1 as a possible D gene (6 bases). V lost 5 bases, J lost 2 bases, and 12 bases lay in between. Germline CDR1 is SEHNR and CDR2 is FQNEAQ (reference sequence). This CDR3 contains 14 residues. The CDR3: CASSPTGSNTEAFF. DNA for the CDR3: TGTGCCAGCAGCCCGACAGGTTCCAACACTGAAGCTTTCTTT.

The CDR3 DNA is TGTGCCAGCACTCTAGCGGGAGTCGGGGAGCTGTTTTTT. It is translated as CASTLAGVGELFF. V gene TRBV2 combines with J gene TRBJ2-2, with TRBD2 matching over 10 bases. V shed 7 bases, J shed 7 bases, and the junction held 3 bases outside the gene matches. The CDR3 runs 13 residues. CDR1 is SNHLY and CDR2 is FYNNEI in the germline V gene.

The V and J genes are TRBV18 and TRBJ2-7, with 10 nucleotides matching TRBD1. The germline CDR1 and CDR2 sequences are KGHSH and LQKENI. The V and J ends lost 2 bases and 2 bases, in that order; junction bases with no gene match: 0. The length of the CDR3 is 14 residues. The CDR3 loop reads CASSPGTGAYEQYF. DNA of the CDR3: TGTGCCAGCTCACCAGGGACAGGGGCCTACGAGCAGTACTTC.

The chain couples TRBV5-1 to TRBJ2-7; D unclear. The CDR3 consists of 14 residues. Germline CDR1 reads SGHRS; CDR2 reads YFSETQ. The V gene lost 0 bases and the J gene lost 2 bases, with 9 bases spanning the gap. The CDR3 DNA sequence: TGCGCCAGCAGCTTGGGCAGTACCACCTACGAGCAGTACTTC. As protein: CASSLGSTTYEQYF.

The chain carries TRBV29-1 and TRBJ2-3, with TRBD2 matching over 13 bases. The CDR3 is made up of 12 amino acids. V dropped 4 bases and J dropped 14; count of bases not matched to a gene: 6. Germline CDR1 SQVTM, CDR2 ANQGSEA. The DNA of the CDR3 is TGCAGCGTTGGGACTAGCGGGAGCGAGGTGTATTTT. This translates into CSVGTSGSEVYF.

V usage is TRBV21-1 and J usage is TRBJ2-7; the D call of TRBD2 is as the table states it, not checked on the DNA. TRBV21-1 is an annotated pseudogene. This CDR3 is 13 amino acids long. CDR3 region: CASSKAGGNEQYF. The CDR3 DNA follows: TGTGCCAGCAGCAAAGCTGGAGGGAACGAGCAGTACTTC.

The chain couples TRBV14 to TRBJ2-3; 7 positions agree with TRBD2. Trimming cost V 4 bases and J 2 bases; bases outside gene matches: 3. The CDR3 is made up of 14 amino acids. Germline values: CDR1 SGHDN, CDR2 FVKESK. CDR3 loop: CASSRLADTDTQYF. The CDR3 nucleotides are TGTGCCAGCAGCCGGCTAGCGGACACAGATACGCAGTATTTT.

In this sample, this clone turned up a few times. This rearrangement joins TRBV6-5 to TRBJ1-1, with TRBD1 matching over 7 bases. V dropped 2 bases and J dropped 5; count of bases not matched to a gene: 8. Germline loops: CDR1 MNHEY, CDR2 SVGAGI. The CDR3 has 15 residues. In DNA, the CDR3 is TGTGCCAGCAGTTACAAGGGGGCTGGAGGGACTGAAGCTTTCTTT. Translation gives CASSYKGAGGTEAFF.

The chain has TRBV18 and TRBJ2-1, with D maybe TRBD2 (5 bases). Germline CDR1 and CDR2: KGHSH and LQKENI. The length of the CDR3 is 15 residues. With 3 bases removed from V and 12 bases from J, the gap between germline ends came to 21 bases. For the CDR3, the DNA is TGTGCCAGCTCACCGGAGGCGGGCCTTTTACAAAGGCAGTTCTTC. Amino acids: CASSPEAGLLQRQFF.

J is TRBJ2-3 and V is TRBV30, with 11 bases matching TRBD2. The CDR3 is made up of 18 amino acids. Germline CDR1 is GTSNPN and CDR2 is SVGIG (reference sequence). V shed 6 bases and J 5 bases; nucleotides not matched to a gene: 19. CDR3 residues: CACQHAGLAGGGRDTQYF. The DNA of the CDR3 is TGTGCCTGCCAACACGCGGGTCTAGCGGGAGGCGGGAGAGATACGCAGTATTTT.

This chain links TRBV5-5 with TRBJ2-7; 7 nucleotides agree with TRBD1. Trimming removed 5 bases from V and 9 bases from J; junction bases left unmatched: 11. CDR3 size: 13 residues. Germline V gene sequence: CDR1 SGHKS, CDR2 YYEKEE (reference sequence). CDR3 amino acids: CASSLRGKLAQYF. The DNA for the CDR3 is TGTGCCAGCAGTCTCAGGGGGAAGCTGGCGCAGTACTTC. Complete variable domain (other parts from reference TRBV5-5 and TRBJ2-7): DAGVTQSPTHLIKTRGQQVTLRCSPISGHKSVSWYQQVLGQGPQFIFQYYEKEERGRGNFPDRFSARQFPNYSSELNVNALLLGDSALYLCASSLRGKLAQYFGPGTRLTVT.

The V gene is TRBV15, the J gene TRBJ2-1; TRBD2 is a possible D gene (6 bases). V lost 3 bases to trimming and J lost 6 bases, with 15 bases between them. The CDR3 covers 15 residues. Germline-derived CDR1 and CDR2 are LNHNV and YYDKDF (reference sequence). The CDR3, as DNA: TGTGCCACCAGCAGCGACGGGACTGCGGTCAATGAGCAGTTCTTC. Its protein product is CATSSDGTAVNEQFF.

The CDR3 here is CASSVIQGTEAFF. The CDR3, as DNA: TGTGCCAGCAGCGTAATCCAGGGAACTGAAGCTTTCTTT. The chain recombines TRBV5-6 with TRBJ1-1, with TRBD1 as a possible D gene (5 bases). Germline lookup yields CDR1 SGHDT and CDR2 YYEEEE. Trimming pared 4 bases from V and 5 bases from J, leaving 12 bases between. This CDR3 comprises 13 residues.

The chain couples TRBV7-9 to TRBJ2-1; 7 nucleotides match TRBD2. Losses at the gene ends were 5 bases for V and 6 bases for J; bases not matched to a gene: 10. The germline gives CDR1 SEHNR, CDR2 FQNEAQ (reference sequence). The CDR3 length is 15 residues. The CDR3 DNA sequence: TGTGCCAGCAGCCCCGGGGGGATTAGCAGCAATGAGCAGTTCTTC. Protein: CASSPGGISSNEQFF.